These 8 T cell receptor beta chains originate from one sample sequenced in a study of T cells after yellow fever vaccination. TCRdb re-analysed the 5' RACE reads in MiXCR, keeping a single row per CDR3 protein. The sample includes about 300,000 distinct CDR3 sequences, around 3.9% of them seen just once. This specimen was PBMCs, taken 5 days after the yellow fever booster vaccination. The receptors were sampled from a man aged 18 to 35 who received the YFV17D yellow fever vaccine.

This rearrangement joins TRBV5-1 to TRBJ1-6; TRBD1 aligns across 10 bases. The CDR3 has 16 residues. The J segment lost 8 bases and the V segment lost 0 bases, leaving 5 bases of the junction unmatched. Germline V gene data show CDR1 as SGHRS and CDR2 as YFSETQ. CDR3 in amino acids: CASSLAAGTGDSPLHF. The CDR3 coding sequence is TGCGCCAGCAGCTTGGCCGCCGGGACAGGGGATTCACCCCTCCACTTT.

This clonotype was recorded many times. The CDR3 region has the DNA TGTGCCAGCCGCCGGGGAGTAGGGAACACTGAAGCTTTCTTT. Its translation: CASRRGVGNTEAFF. The V and J genes are TRBV11-1 and TRBJ1-1; D is uncertain. CDR3 length equals 14 residues. Germline CDR1 reads SGHAT; CDR2 reads FQDESV (reference sequence). Trimming stripped 8 bases from V and 1 base from J, with 14 bases between.

This clonotype was counted between two and nine times. The chain joins TRBV4-3 to TRBJ2-3; the D is unclear. Germline V gene data show CDR1 as LGHNA and CDR2 as YSLEER. This CDR3 is 16 amino acids long. Trimming took off 2 bases at V and 0 bases at J, with 12 bases between the two ends. This CDR3 is CASSQSSGLSTDTQYF. DNA for the CDR3: TGCGCCAGCAGCCAATCCTCCGGTCTTAGCACAGATACGCAGTATTTT.

This clonotype was counted between two and nine times. V usage is TRBV20-1 and J usage is TRBJ2-5, with a tentative D call TRBD2 (5 bases). In germline, CDR1 is DFQATT, CDR2 SNEGSKA (reference sequence). Trimming cost V 2 bases and J 3 bases, with 16 bases left between them. The CDR3 totals 15 residues. The CDR3 DNA is TGCAGTGCTAGAAGCCCGGGGAGCCCCAAAGAGACCCAGTACTTC. It specifies CSARSPGSPKETQYF.

This clonotype was found a few times. The rearrangement uses TRBV5-1 and TRBJ2-3, with 8 bases aligning to TRBD2. Germline V CDR1 and CDR2: SGHRS, YFSETQ. This CDR3 is built from 16 residues. V lost 1 base, J lost 0 bases, and 4 bases stayed unmatched. The CDR3 reads CASSLPAGASTDTQYF. In DNA form, the CDR3 reads TGCGCCAGCAGCTTGCCAGCGGGGGCTAGCACAGATACGCAGTATTTT.

This clonotype was seen a few times. The chain has TRBV15 and TRBJ2-1, with D perhaps TRBD2 (6 bases). The length of the CDR3 is 13 residues. V was trimmed by 6 bases and J by 8 bases, leaving 14 bases between them. Germline V lookup: CDR1 LNHNV, CDR2 YYDKDF (reference sequence). The CDR3 reads CATSSMGGDEQFF. Here the CDR3 DNA reads TGTGCCACCAGTTCAATGGGGGGAGATGAGCAGTTCTTC.

This clonotype turned up a few times. V gene TRBV5-1 combines with J gene TRBJ2-5; 8 nucleotides agree with TRBD2. CDR1 SGHRS and CDR2 YFSETQ come from the germline V gene. This CDR3 has 17 residues. The ends lost 1 base at V and 5 bases at J; junction bases unmatched: 13. CDR3: CASSLMFGTRGTETQYF. CDR3 nucleotides: TGCGCCAGCAGCTTGATGTTCGGGACTAGAGGTACGGAGACCCAGTACTTC.

The table lists this clonotype with many counts. The gene calls are TRBV7-2 and TRBJ2-5; the match to TRBD2 covers 8 bases. Trimming cost V 5 bases and J 2 bases; bases outside gene matches: 4. The CDR3 has 14 residues. The germline CDR1 and CDR2 sequences are SGHTA and FQGNSA. The CDR3 bases are TGTGCCAGCAGCGGAGCGGGGGTACAAGAGACCCAGTACTTC. It specifies CASSGAGVQETQYF.